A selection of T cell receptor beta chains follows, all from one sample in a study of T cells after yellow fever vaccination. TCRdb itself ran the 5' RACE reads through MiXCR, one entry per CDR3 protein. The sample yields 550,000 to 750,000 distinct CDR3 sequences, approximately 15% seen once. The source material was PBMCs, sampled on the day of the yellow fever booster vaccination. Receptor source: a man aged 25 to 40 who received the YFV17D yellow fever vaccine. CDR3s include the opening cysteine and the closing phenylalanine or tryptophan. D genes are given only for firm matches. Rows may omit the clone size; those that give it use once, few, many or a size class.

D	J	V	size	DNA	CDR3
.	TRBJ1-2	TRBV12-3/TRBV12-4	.	TGTGCCAGCAGTGAGACAGCGTCCTATGGCTACACCTTC	CASSETASYGYTF
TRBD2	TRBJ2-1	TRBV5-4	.	TGTGCCTATGGGGGACTAGCCTTGGATGAGCAGTTCTTC	CAYGGLALDEQFF
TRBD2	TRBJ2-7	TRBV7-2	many	TGTGCCAGCAGCGACCCTAGCGGACCCTACGAGCAGTACTTC	CASSDPSGPYEQYF
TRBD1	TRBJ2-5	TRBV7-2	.	TGTGCCACCAGCCTAGGGGACAGGGAACAAGAGACCCAGTACTTC	CATSLGDREQETQYF
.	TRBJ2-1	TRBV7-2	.	TGTGCCAGCAGCATTCGATACAATGAGCAGTTCTTC	CASSIRYNEQFF
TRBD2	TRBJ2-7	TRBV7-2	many	TGTGCCAGCAGCTTAGTCCCTAGCGGGAGCTACGAGCAGTACTTC	CASSLVPSGSYEQYF
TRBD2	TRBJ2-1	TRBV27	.	TGTGCCAGCAGTCACTTAGCGGGGACGACCTACAATGAGCAGTTCTTC	CASSHLAGTTYNEQFF
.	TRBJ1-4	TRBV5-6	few	TGTGCCAGCAGCTTACGGACAGACTCCAATGAAAAACTGTTTTTT	CASSLRTDSNEKLFF
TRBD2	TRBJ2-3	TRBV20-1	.	TGCAGTGCTAGATTCCCTCCTGGGACTAGCGGGAGTGCTGGCACAGATACGCAGTATTTT	CSARFPPGTSGSAGTDTQYF
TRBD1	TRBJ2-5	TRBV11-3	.	TGTGCCAGCAGCCGGACAGGGGGCGCGGAGACCCAGTACTTC	CASSRTGGAETQYF
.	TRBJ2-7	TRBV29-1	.	TGCAGCGTTCCGGGGTCTTACGAGCAGTACTTC	CSVPGSYEQYF
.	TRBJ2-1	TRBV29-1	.	TGCAGCGTTGAAGAAGGAATGAGAGGCGTCTGCAATGAGCAGTTCTTC	CSVEEGMRGVCNEQFF
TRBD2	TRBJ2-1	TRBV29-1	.	TGCAGCGATCAGAGCGGGGGCGAGCAGTTCTTC	CSDQSGGEQFF
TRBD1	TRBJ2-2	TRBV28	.	TGTGCCAGCAGTGCGGCGGGACAGGGATTTACCGGGGAGCTGTTTTTT	CASSAAGQGFTGELFF
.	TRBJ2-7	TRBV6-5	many	TGTGCCAGCAGCCCTGGGGGGAACGAGCAGTACTTC	CASSPGGNEQYF
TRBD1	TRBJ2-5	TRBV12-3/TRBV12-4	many	TGTGCCAGCAGCGGGACAGGGGGAGGACAAGAGACCCAGTACTTC	CASSGTGGGQETQYF
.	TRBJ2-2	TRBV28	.	TGTGCCAGCAGTTCTTTTAGGGGGGAGCTGTTTTTT	CASSSFRGELFF
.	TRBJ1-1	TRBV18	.	TGTGCCAGCTCACCAGAGAGACGGAGCACTGAAGCTTTCTTT	CASSPERRSTEAFF
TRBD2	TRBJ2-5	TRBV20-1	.	TGCAGTGCTACCAGGGAGGGAAGAGAGACCCAGTACTTC	CSATREGRETQYF
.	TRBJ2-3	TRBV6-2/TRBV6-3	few	TGTGCCATACGCGCGATGGGCACAGATACGCAGTATTTT	CAIRAMGTDTQYF
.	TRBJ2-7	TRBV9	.	TGTGCCAGCAGCCCCCCACATGCCTACGAGCAGTACTTC	CASSPPHAYEQYF
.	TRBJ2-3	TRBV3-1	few	TGTGCCAGCAGCCAAGATGGGCAGGGGACAGATACGCAGTATTTT	CASSQDGQGTDTQYF
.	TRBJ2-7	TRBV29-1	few	TGCAGCGTAGCTAGTGGATTCTCCTACGAGCAGTACTTC	CSVASGFSYEQYF
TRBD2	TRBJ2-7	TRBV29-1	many	TGCAGCGTTGCCGGGGCCCGGGGGGGACTGGAAGAGCAGTACTTC	CSVAGARGGLEEQYF